Listed here is a single TCR beta chain. Its antigen remains unknown. This entry belongs to a study of T cell repertoires in cytomegalovirus infection. MiXCR was run by TCRdb on the reads, yielding one entry per CDR3 protein. The sample carries roughly 120,000 distinct CDR3 sequences, 32% recorded once. This CDR3 has 15 amino acids. From germline, CDR1 is MNHNY and CDR2 SVGAGI (reference sequence). The V and J ends lost 6 bases and 2 bases respectively, with 16 bases between them. Study results and caveats: Based on cumulative public TCR beta family frequency, carriers of CMV plus the relevant HLA were identified. The ex vivo response was dominated by HLA-C-restricted CMV-specific TCR beta clonotypes.

Sequenced material: CD8+ T cells from cultured PBMCs, taken from culture after CMV antigen stimulation. This chain joins TRBV6-6 and TRBJ2-5, with D possibly being TRBD1 or TRBD2 (5 bases each). The TCR comes from a human donor in good health (CMV status not recorded). Some clones in this sample may be carry-over from other donors' samples. The CDR3 DNA sequence: TGTGCCAGCAGAATGCTCTGGGACGGACAAGAGACCCAGTACTTC. This codes for CASRMLWDGQETQYF.